The rows below give T cell receptor beta chains drawn from one sample of a study of T cells in Graves' hyperthyroidism and ophthalmopathy. TCRdb re-called the multiplex PCR reads through MiXCR, storing one row per CDR3 protein. The sample holds under 400,000 distinct CDR3 sequences, roughly 15% seen once. Input material: blood. The origin of the receptors is a woman in her sixties or seventies with Graves' ophthalmopathy. CDR3s include the opening cysteine and the closing phenylalanine or tryptophan. D genes are given only for firm matches. Clone size is shown for a subset of rows, as once, few, many or a class of expanded clone.

V	size	J	D	CDR3	DNA
TRBV28	-	TRBJ2-7	-	CASSLTGTLSYEQYF	TGTGCCAGCAGTCTAACCGGGACACTGTCCTACGAGCAGTACTTC
TRBV7-9	few	TRBJ2-2	TRBD1	CASSFLRQGTNAGELFF	TGTGCCAGCAGCTTTCTACGACAGGGGACGAACGCCGGGGAGCTGTTTTTT
TRBV12-3/TRBV12-4	-	TRBJ2-3	TRBD2	CASRVGTSGSGADTQYF	TGTGCCAGCAGGGTTGGGACTAGCGGGAGCGGGGCAGATACGCAGTATTTT
TRBV7-2	-	TRBJ2-7	-	CASSLAPGLYEQYF	TGTGCCAGCAGCTTAGCGCCCGGGCTTTACGAGCAGTACTTC
TRBV28	many	TRBJ2-6	-	CASSLRAGANVLTF	TGTGCCAGCAGCCTCAGGGCTGGGGCCAACGTCCTGACTTTC
TRBV13	many	TRBJ2-5	-	CASSPTSQETQYF	TGTGCCAGCAGCCCGACTAGCCAAGAGACCCAGTACTTC
TRBV20-1	-	TRBJ1-6	-	CSARLGGANSPLHF	TGCAGTGCTCGTCTGGGGGGGGCTAATTCACCCCTCCACTTT
TRBV5-1	few	TRBJ2-3	-	CASSLGAITDTQYF	TGCGCCAGCAGCTTGGGAGCGATCACAGATACGCAGTATTTT
TRBV10-3	many	TRBJ2-7	-	CASAQGQEQYF	TGTGCCTCAGCGCAGGGTCAAGAGCAGTACTTC
TRBV7-9	few	TRBJ2-7	-	CASSSEGGRTYEQYF	TGTGCCAGCAGCTCTGAGGGGGGCCGAACCTACGAGCAGTACTTC
TRBV2	many	TRBJ2-3	-	CASSTTDTQYF	TGTGCCAGCAGTACCACAGATACGCAGTATTTT
TRBV5-1	few	TRBJ2-7	-	CANSGTGAGGQYF	TGCGCCAACAGCGGGACAGGAGCTGGCGGGCAGTACTTC
TRBV7-2	once	TRBJ2-7	-	CASRGGAGEGYEQYF	TGTGCCAGCAGGGGGGGGGCCGGGGAAGGGTACGAGCAGTACTTC
TRBV28	many	TRBJ1-2	TRBD1	CASSGTGGGGYGYTF	TGTGCCAGCAGTGGTACAGGGGGCGGCGGCTATGGCTACACCTTC
TRBV24-1	many	TRBJ2-3	TRBD2	CATSAYRGIAGAKSTDTQYF	TGTGCCACCAGTGCGTACAGGGGTATAGCGGGAGCGAAAAGCACAGATACGCAGTATTTT
TRBV6-1	many	TRBJ1-1	-	CASSDYWGVNTEAFF	TGTGCCAGCAGTGACTATTGGGGTGTGAACACTGAAGCTTTCTTT
TRBV10-2	few	TRBJ1-5	TRBD1	CASTMTGNQPQHF	TGCGCCAGCACTATGACAGGGAATCAGCCCCAGCATTTT
TRBV6-1	many	TRBJ1-2	-	CASSAVEFGYGYTF	TGTGCCAGCAGTGCGGTCGAATTTGGCTATGGCTACACCTTC
TRBV2	-	TRBJ2-5	-	CASTVPPKETQYF	TGTGCCAGCACTGTCCCTCCCAAAGAGACCCAGTACTTC
TRBV20-1	-	TRBJ2-1	-	CSASGSYNEQFF	TGCAGTGCTAGCGGTTCCTACAATGAGCAGTTCTTC
TRBV30	many	TRBJ2-6	-	CACLLANSGANVLTF	TGTGCCTGCTTACTAGCAAACTCTGGGGCCAACGTCCTGACTTTC
TRBV9	-	TRBJ2-4	-	CAGSGGSTQNIQYF	TGTGCCGGCAGCGGAGGGAGTACCCAAAACATTCAGTACTTC
TRBV6-1	many	TRBJ1-1	-	CASRADGNTEAFF	TGTGCCAGCAGAGCAGACGGGAACACTGAAGCTTTCTTT
TRBV28	many	TRBJ2-3	-	CASSLVGTGWGTDTQYF	TGTGCCAGCAGTTTAGTGGGGACTGGGTGGGGCACAGATACGCAGTATTTT
TRBV19	-	TRBJ2-5	TRBD2	CASSITSDQETQYF	TGTGCCAGTAGTATTACTAGCGATCAAGAGACCCAGTACTTC
TRBV10-1	-	TRBJ2-7	-	CASGFRENEQYF	TGCGCCAGCGGTTTCAGGGAAAACGAGCAGTACTTC
TRBV6-5	many	TRBJ2-1	-	CASSYSVWESTHNEQFF	TGTGCCAGCAGTTACTCGGTGTGGGAGAGCACCCACAATGAGCAGTTCTTC
TRBV2	few	TRBJ2-2	TRBD2	CASEGGASGKKGTGELFF	TGTGCCAGCGAGGGGGGGGCTAGCGGGAAAAAGGGCACCGGGGAGCTGTTTTTT
TRBV7-9	many	TRBJ1-1	TRBD1	CASSPLRDRARNTEAFF	TGTGCCAGCAGCCCGTTACGGGACAGGGCCAGGAACACTGAAGCTTTCTTT
TRBV11-2	many	TRBJ1-1	-	CASSLLRPGMNTEAFF	TGTGCCAGCAGCTTACTTCGACCTGGGATGAACACTGAAGCTTTCTTT
TRBV13	many	TRBJ2-1	-	CASSLRTPVRKNEQFF	TGTGCCAGCAGCCTGAGGACCCCCGTTCGGAAGAATGAGCAGTTCTTC
TRBV4-2	-	TRBJ1-1	-	CASSLMGGGTFEAFF	TGTGCCAGCAGCCTCATGGGGGGAGGGACCTTTGAAGCTTTCTTT
TRBV19	many	TRBJ1-5	-	CASSIGGVLPQHF	TGTGCCAGTAGTATAGGCGGGGTTTTGCCCCAGCATTTT
TRBV24-1	many	TRBJ2-1	TRBD2	CATSISGRPYNEQFF	TGTGCCACCAGCATTAGCGGGCGTCCATACAATGAGCAGTTCTTC
TRBV2	many	TRBJ1-5	-	CASSERVSGGDSADQPQHF	TGTGCCAGCAGTGAACGAGTGAGCGGGGGGGATTCGGCGGATCAGCCCCAGCATTTT
TRBV4-1	few	TRBJ2-4	TRBD1	CASSQGPGTGQNIQYF	TGCGCCAGCAGCCAGGGACCCGGGACAGGGCAGAACATTCAGTACTTC
TRBV12-3/TRBV12-4	many	TRBJ2-7	TRBD2	CASPTAGEGSDEQYF	TGTGCCAGCCCTACCGCGGGGGAGGGATCCGACGAGCAGTACTTC
TRBV29-1	-	TRBJ2-3	-	CSTILLDTQYF	TGCAGCACGATCCTACTGGATACGCAGTATTTT
TRBV29-1	few	TRBJ2-7	-	CSVEVGDSSYEQYF	TGCAGCGTTGAAGTGGGTGACAGCTCCTACGAGCAGTACTTC
TRBV20-1	few	TRBJ2-5	-	CSSQRSRETQYF	TGCAGTTCCCAGCGGTCCCGGGAGACCCAGTACTTC
TRBV28	-	TRBJ2-5	TRBD2	CASSLLRTSHRETQYF	TGTGCCAGCAGTTTACTCCGGACTAGTCATCGAGAGACCCAGTACTTC
TRBV2	many	TRBJ2-1	-	CASSERVLSNEQFF	TGTGCCAGCAGTGAACGGGTTCTTTCGAATGAGCAGTTCTTC
TRBV11-3	-	TRBJ2-1	-	CASSSGAIYNEQFF	TGTGCCAGCAGCTCGGGGGCCATTTATAATGAGCAGTTCTTC
TRBV12-3/TRBV12-4	few	TRBJ2-1	-	CASSHPLATGDEQFF	TGTGCCAGCAGCCATCCCCTAGCGACCGGGGATGAGCAGTTCTTC
TRBV20-1	many	TRBJ1-4	-	CSASSWSSSEKLFF	TGCAGTGCTAGTAGTTGGTCCTCCAGCGAAAAACTGTTTTTT
TRBV5-1	-	TRBJ2-7	TRBD1	CASSELPGQETYEQYF	TGCGCCAGCAGCGAATTACCGGGACAGGAAACCTACGAGCAGTACTTC
TRBV15	many	TRBJ1-4	TRBD1	CATSKTGGSNEKLFF	TGTGCCACCAGCAAAACAGGGGGATCGAATGAAAAACTGTTTTTT
TRBV6-2/TRBV6-3	many	TRBJ2-1	TRBD2	CASSYSETSGRYYNEQFF	TGTGCCAGCAGTTACTCTGAGACTAGCGGGAGATACTACAATGAGCAGTTCTTC
TRBV6-1	many	TRBJ2-1	TRBD2	CASSYTSGGYNEQFF	TGTGCCAGCAGTTATACTAGCGGGGGGTACAATGAGCAGTTCTTC
TRBV20-1	-	TRBJ2-7	-	CSARGETNSYEQYF	TGCAGTGCTAGAGGGGAAACCAACTCCTACGAGCAGTACTTC
TRBV24-1	-	TRBJ2-5	-	CATSDLRLGKETQHF	TGTGCCACCAGTGATTTGCGTCTCGGCAAAGAGACCCAGCACTTC
TRBV20-1	-	TRBJ2-7	-	CSALAPYEQYF	TGCAGTGCACTGGCGCCCTACGAGCAGTACTTC
TRBV30	many	TRBJ1-5	-	CAWSENTGHRNQPQHF	TGTGCCTGGAGTGAGAACACGGGACACCGTAATCAGCCCCAGCATTTT
TRBV29-1	-	TRBJ1-3	-	CSVGGRDSHSGNTIYF	TGCAGCGTTGGGGGCAGAGACAGCCACTCTGGAAACACCATATATTTT
TRBV28	many	TRBJ2-1	TRBD2	CASRDASGSNNEQFF	TGTGCCAGCAGGGACGCTAGCGGGAGCAACAATGAGCAGTTCTTC